One and the same sample provided the 30 T cell receptor beta chains below, sequenced in a study of shared clonotypes between healthy human individuals. Some clones are missing from TCRdb's copy, which holds only in-frame ones; the method was immunoSEQ multiplex PCR. Among under 120,000 clones listed, about 70% were seen once. Sequenced: memory CD8+ T cells sorted from blood. This sample's subset: CD45RO+ cells pooled with CCR7-negative TemRA cells. The receptor set was obtained from a woman in her twenties or thirties in good health.

The chain links TRBV6-6 to TRBJ2-7; D unclear. This CDR3 is built from 12 residues. Germline-derived CDR1 and CDR2 are MNHNY and SVGAGI (reference sequence). V shed 2 bases and J shed 4 bases, with 6 bases lying between them. CDR3 sequence reads: CASSYGKYEQYF. The CDR3 DNA reads as TGTGCCAGCAGTTACGGGAAATACGAGCAGTACTTC.

This chain joins TRBV7-8 and TRBJ2-7; D perhaps matches TRBD2 (6 bases). The germline V and J ends were trimmed by 3 bases and 3 bases, with 12 bases remaining between them. Germline V gives CDR1 SGHVS, CDR2 FQNEAQ. The length of the CDR3 is 14 residues. CDR3 bases: TGTGCCAGCAGCTTCCGGAGGAGGGTCTACGAGCAGTACTTC. Its translation: CASSFRRRVYEQYF.

This chain links TRBV5-6 with TRBJ2-7; D gene unclear. The CDR3 has 17 amino acids. Per the germline V gene, CDR1 is SGHDT and CDR2 is YYEEEE. V lost 4 bases and J 2 bases, leaving 22 bases between the germline ends. This CDR3 is CASSAGPRPVEPYEQYF. CDR3 nucleotides: TGTGCCAGCAGCGCCGGACCGAGGCCCGTTGAGCCCTACGAGCAGTACTTC.

The chain carries TRBV27 and TRBJ2-3; 8 nucleotides agree with TRBD2. CDR1 and CDR2 from the germline V gene are MNHEY and SMNVEV (reference sequence). V lost 6 bases, J lost 0 bases, and 5 bases stayed unmatched. This CDR3 has 15 residues. CDR3 nucleotide sequence: TGTGCCAGCAGAAGGACTAGCAGCAGCACAGATACGCAGTATTTT. Translation gives CASRRTSSSTDTQYF.

The chain has TRBV11-3 and TRBJ1-3; no definite D call. Germline lookup yields CDR1 SGHNT and CDR2 YENEEA. CDR3 length: 11 amino acids. The V and J ends lost 8 bases and 1 base respectively, with 3 bases between them. The CDR3 loop reads CASGSGNTIYF. CDR3 sequence (DNA): TGTGCCAGCGGGTCTGGAAACACCATATATTTT.

This clone was seen a handful of times. The V gene is TRBV2, the J gene TRBJ2-7; either TRBD1 or TRBD2 may supply D (5 bases each). Germline V gene data show CDR1 as SNHLY and CDR2 as FYNNEI. The V and J ends lost 9 bases and 1 base respectively, with 16 bases between them. The length of the CDR3 is 14 residues. Written as DNA, the CDR3 is TGTGCCAGTAGAGAACGGGGACCATCCTACGAGCAGTACTTC. Its protein is CASRERGPSYEQYF.

This clone was detected only a few times. The rearrangement links TRBV4-1 to TRBJ2-5; 9 bases map to TRBD2. The length of the CDR3 is 17 residues. V trimming: 0 bases; J trimming: 3 bases; junction bases outside the gene matches: 8. CDR1 MGHRA and CDR2 YSYEKL come from the germline V gene. The CDR3 sequence: CASSQDLAGETEETQYF. CDR3 bases: TGCGCCAGCAGCCAAGATTTAGCGGGAGAAACTGAAGAGACCCAGTACTTC.

The V gene is TRBV15, the J gene TRBJ1-5; tentative D call: TRBD1 (6 bases). Germline V gene sequence: CDR1 LNHNV, CDR2 YYDKDF (reference sequence). V was trimmed by 0 bases and J by 7 bases, leaving 13 bases between them. There are 15 residues in the CDR3. CDR3 sequence (DNA): TGTGCCACCAGCAGAGATCTCTCCAGGGGACAGCCCCAGCATTTT. Its protein product is CATSRDLSRGQPQHF.

V usage is TRBV2 and J usage is TRBJ2-4; D gene uncertain. V was shortened by 7 bases and J by 0 bases, with 10 bases between the two germline ends. The CDR3 contains 14 residues. Germline V gene sequence: CDR1 SNHLY, CDR2 FYNNEI. The CDR3 here is CASILSVAKNIQYF. The CDR3 region has the DNA TGTGCCAGCATTCTATCGGTAGCCAAAAACATTCAGTACTTC.

The chain has TRBV27 and TRBJ2-7; D remains ambiguous. The CDR3 sequence is 14 residues long. Germline V gives CDR1 MNHEY, CDR2 SMNVEV (reference sequence). V lost 10 bases and J 2 bases, leaving 18 bases between the germline ends. This chain's CDR3 is CATAPLHTPYEQYF. The DNA of the CDR3 is TGTGCCACCGCGCCGCTACATACCCCCTACGAGCAGTACTTC.

V gene TRBV18 combines with J gene TRBJ2-7; D may be TRBD1 (5 bases). Germline V gives CDR1 KGHSH, CDR2 LQKENI. CDR3 size: 14 residues. Trimming removed 2 bases at V and 6 bases at J, with 14 bases between. The CDR3 DNA reads TGTGCCAGCTCACCAGGAGTCAGGACAAGCGAGCAGTACTTC. Encoded protein: CASSPGVRTSEQYF.

The rearrangement uses TRBV19 and TRBJ2-7; 11 bases align to TRBD2. There are 16 residues in the CDR3. Germline assignment: CDR1 LNHDA and CDR2 SQIVND (reference sequence). V lost 8 bases to trimming and J lost 1 base; unmatched junction nucleotides: 10. The CDR3 reads CASSLLAGGSSYEQYF. In nucleotides, the CDR3 is TGTGCCAGTTCTCTATTAGCGGGAGGGAGTTCCTACGAGCAGTACTTC. Full variable domain (rest looked up from reference TRBV19 and TRBJ2-7): DGGITQSPKYLFRKEGQNVTLSCEQNLNHDAMYWYRQDPGQGLRLIYYSQIVNDFQKGDIAEGYSVSREKKESFPLTVTSAQKNPTAFYLCASSLLAGGSSYEQYFGPGTRLTVT.

The V gene is TRBV15, the J gene TRBJ2-7; D not certain. The CDR3 is made up of 16 amino acids. Trimming pared 0 bases from V and 3 bases from J, leaving 15 bases between. Germline V gene sequence: CDR1 LNHNV, CDR2 YYDKDF (reference sequence). The CDR3 sequence: CATSRDESGYGYEQYF. The CDR3 DNA reads as TGTGCCACCAGCAGAGATGAATCGGGCTACGGCTACGAGCAGTACTTC.

This clone was counted a single time. The chain links TRBV5-6 to TRBJ2-2, with D tentatively TRBD1 (5 bases). Trimming took 4 bases from V and 7 from J, leaving 11 bases between them. Per the germline V gene, CDR1 is SGHDT and CDR2 is YYEEEE. The CDR3 has 13 residues. CDR3 sequence (DNA): TGTGCCAGCAGCGGGGCATGGGGCGGGGAGCTGTTTTTT. Protein: CASSGAWGGELFF. Based on the CDR3 plus reference TRBV5-6 and TRBJ2-2, the full variable domain is DAGVTQSPTHLIKTRGQQVTLRCSPKSGHDTVSWYQQALGQGPQFIFQYYEEEERQRGNFPDRFSGHQFPNYSSELNVNALLLGDSALYLCASSGAWGGELFFGEGSRLTVL.

The chain recombines TRBV5-8 with TRBJ2-1, with 14 bases fitting TRBD2. The CDR3 consists of 15 residues. The V gene's germline CDR1 is SGHTS and CDR2 YDEGEE. Unmatched junction bases numbered 7, after V lost 5 bases and J lost 9 bases. CDR3 coding DNA: TGTGCCAGCAGTAGGGGACTAGCGGGAGTGAGTGAGCAGTTCTTC. It yields the protein CASSRGLAGVSEQFF.

In this sample, this clone turned up many times. The CDR3 reads CATLSSGRALGELFF. For the CDR3, the DNA is TGTGCCACCCTCTCTAGCGGGAGGGCCCTCGGGGAGCTGTTTTTT. V gene TRBV28 combines with J gene TRBJ2-2; 12 bases fit TRBD2. The CDR3 extends over 15 amino acids. V shed 10 bases, J shed 7 bases, and the junction held 10 bases outside the gene matches. The germline V gene encodes CDR1 MDHEN and CDR2 SYDVKM.

V gene TRBV29-1 combines with J gene TRBJ1-2; D gene unclear. CDR3 length: 13 amino acids. V lost 2 bases and J lost 3, with 10 bases in between. Per germline, CDR1 SQVTM and CDR2 ANQGSEA. The CDR3 is CSVENGWDYGYTF. CDR3 DNA: TGCAGCGTTGAAAACGGGTGGGACTATGGCTACACCTTC.

In its sample, this clone was seen a few times. The V and J genes are TRBV4-1 and TRBJ2-2, with D unresolved. The CDR3 length is 14 residues. Trimming cost V 2 bases and J 10 bases, with 14 bases left between them. Germline V CDR1 and CDR2: MGHRA, YSYEKL. CDR3 nucleotides: TGCGCCAGCAGCCAATCCCCAGCGATTTTGGAGCTGTTTTTT. As protein: CASSQSPAILELFF.

This clone has only a few counts. The rearrangement uses TRBV28 and TRBJ2-7; D may be TRBD2 (5 bases). Germline V CDR1 and CDR2: MDHEN, SYDVKM. Trimming shortened V by 6 bases and J by 3 bases, and 9 bases separated the two germline ends. This CDR3 is 12 amino acids long. CDR3 coding DNA: TGTGCCAGCAGGGGGAGACTCTACGAGCAGTACTTC. Amino acid sequence: CASRGRLYEQYF.

This clone was counted a few times. The V call is TRBV27, the J call TRBJ2-7; TRBD1 agrees at 7 bases. This CDR3 has 14 residues. CDR1 is MNHEY and CDR2 is SMNVEV in the germline V gene (reference sequence). The V segment lost 5 bases and the J segment 0 bases; nucleotides outside the gene matches: 4. For the CDR3, the DNA is TGTGCCAGCAGTGTGACAGGGAGCTCCTACGAGCAGTACTTC. Translated, it gives CASSVTGSSYEQYF.

The chain has TRBV25-1 and TRBJ2-7; 9 positions match TRBD1. V dropped 9 bases and J dropped 5; count of bases not matched to a gene: 8. The CDR3 covers 13 residues. Per the germline V gene, CDR1 is MGHDK and CDR2 is SYGVNS. CDR3 in DNA: TGTGCCAGTACCGGGACAGGGACGGACGAGCAGTACTTC. This sequence encodes CASTGTGTDEQYF.

The V call is TRBV5-1, the J call TRBJ2-6, with 7 bases fitting TRBD1. The germline gives CDR1 SGHRS, CDR2 YFSETQ. V shed 3 bases, J shed 0 bases, and the junction held 3 bases outside the gene matches. The CDR3 extends over 16 amino acids. For the CDR3, the DNA is TGCGCCAGCAGCTACAACAGGGGCTCTGGGGCCAACGTCCTGACTTTC. Encoded protein: CASSYNRGSGANVLTF.

This clone was picked up a small number of times. This chain uses TRBV23-1 with TRBJ2-7; 11 nucleotides line up with TRBD2. TRBV23-1 is placed among ORFs of uncertain function. The CDR3 has 16 amino acids. The V segment lost 1 base and the J segment 5 bases; nucleotides outside the gene matches: 7. The CDR3 is CASSQYSGRARNEQYF. CDR3 nucleotide sequence: TGCGCCAGCAGTCAATATAGCGGGAGGGCCAGGAACGAGCAGTACTTC.

There are many counts of this clone. V is TRBV6-4 and J is TRBJ2-5; TRBD2 might be the D (5 bases). V shed 5 bases and J shed 2 bases, with 15 bases lying between them. CDR1 is MRHNA, CDR2 SNTAGT, per germline. CDR3 length equals 15 residues. Here the CDR3 DNA reads TGTGCCAGCAGTCCCCTTGGCGGGCAACAAGAGACCCAGTACTTC. Encoded protein: CASSPLGGQQETQYF.

The V gene is TRBV11-2, the J gene TRBJ2-7; D remains ambiguous. This CDR3 has 13 amino acids. Trimming stripped 0 bases from V and 3 bases from J, with 6 bases between. Per the germline V gene, CDR1 is SGHAT and CDR2 is FQNNGV. Here the CDR3 DNA reads TGTGCCAGCAGCTTAGAAAACGGCTACGAGCAGTACTTC. It codes for CASSLENGYEQYF.

This clone came up a few times. The chain uses TRBV5-1 and TRBJ2-2, with 8 bases lining up with TRBD1. CDR1 is SGHRS and CDR2 is YFSETQ in the germline V gene. Germline trimming cut 5 bases from V and 5 bases from J; bases unmatched to any gene: 5. The length of the CDR3 is 14 residues. The CDR3 sequence is CASRDRTGTGELFF. CDR3 DNA: TGCGCCAGCAGAGACAGGACAGGGACCGGGGAGCTGTTTTTT.

In this sample, this clone turned up a few times. V and J are TRBV27 and TRBJ2-2; D is possibly TRBD1 (5 bases). V was cut by 5 bases and J by 0 bases, with 22 bases left in between. The CDR3 totals 19 residues. Looked up from germline, CDR1 is MNHEY and CDR2 is SMNVEV (reference sequence). The CDR3 region is CASSPGVQRQLPNTGELFF. For the CDR3, the DNA is TGTGCCAGCAGTCCCGGCGTCCAAAGACAGCTTCCGAACACCGGGGAGCTGTTTTTT.

The chain joins TRBV28 to TRBJ2-5; D remains ambiguous. Between the trimmed V and J ends, which lost 1 base and 5 bases, there was a span of 8 bases. CDR3 size: 13 residues. Per germline, CDR1 MDHEN and CDR2 SYDVKM. Here the CDR3 reads CASSLSGAETQYF. CDR3 nucleotide sequence: TGTGCCAGCAGTTTATCCGGTGCGGAGACCCAGTACTTC.

This rearrangement joins TRBV7-9 to TRBJ1-3; D uncertain. The CDR3 totals 16 residues. The V gene's germline CDR1 is SEHNR and CDR2 FQNEAQ (reference sequence). V was trimmed by 5 bases and J by 3 bases, leaving 17 bases between them. The CDR3 reads CASSPQTLGNGNTIYF. The CDR3 coding sequence is TGTGCCAGCAGCCCACAAACCTTGGGAAATGGAAACACCATATATTTT.

The V and J genes are TRBV6-1 and TRBJ1-3; D is possibly TRBD1 (5 bases). Per germline, CDR1 MNHNS and CDR2 SASEGT. Trimming removed 2 bases from V and 2 bases from J, with 7 bases in between. The CDR3 sequence is 14 residues long. The CDR3 nucleotides are TGTGCCAGCAGTGAACAACAGGCTGGAAACACCATATATTTT. Amino acid sequence: CASSEQQAGNTIYF.